One and the same sample provided the 13 T cell receptor beta chains below, sequenced in a study of a mutant IDH1 vaccine in newly diagnosed glioma. The antigens of these receptors remain unknown. The time point denotes: week 47, end of study. A single vaccine dose contained 300 ug of mutant IDH1 20-mer peptide, and topical imiquimod was used with it. Generated by immunoSEQ multiplex PCR, the TCRdb table keeps only in-frame clones and is missing some. This sample yields roughly 50,000 clones, of which around three quarters are seen a single time; around 4.6% belongs to the top ten. Sample: PBMCs, taken from a glioma patient whose treatment included an IDH1 peptide vaccine. These receptors all stem from a woman aged 40-49 years with glioma. Some clones in this sample may be carry-over from other donors' samples.

Here the CDR3 reads CASSSETGPNTEAFF. In nucleotides, the CDR3 is TGTGCCAGCAGCTCCGAGACAGGGCCGAACACTGAAGCTTTCTTT. V is TRBV5-8 and J is TRBJ1-1; 7 bases are a match to TRBD1. CDR3 size: 15 residues. The ends lost 3 bases at V and 1 base at J; junction bases unmatched: 6. Germline values: CDR1 SGHTS, CDR2 YDEGEE.

This clone was counted only a few times. The chain has TRBV29-1 and TRBJ2-5; 10 bases line up with TRBD2. From germline, CDR1 is SQVTM and CDR2 ANQGSEA. The trim removed 7 bases at V and 5 bases at J, leaving 7 bases unmatched. The CDR3 has 13 residues. CDR3 DNA: TGCAGCGCCGGAGCGGGGGGGCGGGAGACCCAGTACTTC. Translation: CSAGAGGRETQYF.

This sequence joins TRBV11-2 and TRBJ1-4; D is perhaps TRBD1 (6 bases). CDR1 and CDR2 from the germline V gene are SGHAT and FQNNGV. Trimming pared 2 bases from V and 0 bases from J, leaving 10 bases between. This CDR3 spans 16 amino acids. The CDR3 reads CASSLYGGATNEKLFF. In DNA, the CDR3 is TGTGCCAGCAGCTTATATGGGGGCGCAACTAATGAAAAACTGTTTTTT.

To note about this clone: This CDR3 is also generated by other DNA sequences in the sample. The CDR3 DNA reads as TGTGCCAGCTGTGTGGGTGCTGGGGCCACTGAAGCTTTCTTT. This translates into CASCVGAGATEAFF. The V and J genes are TRBV2 and TRBJ1-1; the D gene is possibly TRBD1 (5 bases). V was trimmed by 8 bases and J by 4 bases, leaving 17 bases between them. Germline V gene data show CDR1 as SNHLY and CDR2 as FYNNEI. The CDR3 is 14 amino acids.

As DNA, the CDR3 is TGTGCCAGCAGCGTTACAGGGTACAATGAGCAGTTCTTC. The encoded protein is CASSVTGYNEQFF. The chain combines TRBV9 with TRBJ2-1, with D maybe TRBD1 (6 bases). Germline-derived CDR1 and CDR2 are SGDLS and YYNGEE. With 2 bases removed from V and 4 bases from J, the gap between germline ends came to 7 bases. The CDR3 is made up of 13 amino acids.

This chain uses TRBV15 with TRBJ1-2; 7 positions agree with TRBD1. CDR3 size: 15 residues. J gave up 8 bases and V 5 bases, and 14 bases lay outside the gene matches. Per germline, CDR1 LNHNV and CDR2 YYDKDF (reference sequence). CDR3 sequence (DNA): TGTGCCACCAGCCAAGGGGGCTTGGGGTCGGGAGGCTACACCTTC. Residues: CATSQGGLGSGGYTF. Full variable domain (outside the CDR3, taken from reference TRBV15 and TRBJ1-2): DAMVIQNPRYQVTQFGKPVTLSCSQTLNHNVMYWYQQKSSQAPKLLFHYYDKDFNNEADTPDNFQSRRPNTSFCFLDIRSPGLGDTAMYLCATSQGGLGSGGYTFGSGTRLTVV.

This chain uses TRBV19 with TRBJ1-3; TRBD1 matches 9 bases. This CDR3 spans 16 amino acids. In germline, CDR1 is LNHDA, CDR2 SQIVND (reference sequence). V was pared by 5 bases and J by 0 bases, with 5 bases of the junction left unmatched. The CDR3 spells CASSETGGDSGNTIYF. The CDR3 DNA is TGTGCCAGTAGTGAGACAGGGGGGGACTCTGGAAACACCATATATTTT.

CDR3 sequence reads: CASSQALDPRVETQYF. Written as DNA, the CDR3 is TGTGCCAGCAGCCAAGCCCTGGACCCCCGGGTGGAGACCCAGTACTTC. The chain is built from TRBV14 and TRBJ2-5; D is undetermined. Germline V gene sequence: CDR1 SGHDN, CDR2 FVKESK. The CDR3 is 16 amino acids. Deletions cut 1 base from V and 5 bases from J, with 17 bases between.

CDR3 protein: CASSLLSGMNTEAFF. CDR3 nucleotides: TGTGCCAGCAGTCTCCTCTCAGGTATGAACACTGAAGCTTTCTTT. The chain joins TRBV6-1 to TRBJ1-1; D is uncertain. The V and J ends lost 5 bases and 0 bases respectively, with 13 bases between them. Per germline, CDR1 MNHNS and CDR2 SASEGT. There are 15 residues in the CDR3.

The rearrangement links TRBV7-6 to TRBJ1-1; 9 positions match TRBD1. This CDR3 comprises 15 residues. The germline CDR1 and CDR2 sequences are SGHVS and FNYEAQ. Germline trimming cut 5 bases from V and 7 bases from J; bases unmatched to any gene: 11. The CDR3 coding sequence is TGTGCCAGCAGCCGATACAGGGGGCGGACGGGTGAAGCTTTCTTT. Translating gives CASSRYRGRTGEAFF.

The chain couples TRBV19 to TRBJ1-4; D remains unclear. From germline, CDR1 is LNHDA and CDR2 SQIVND (reference sequence). The CDR3 runs to 13 residues. The V end was cut by 10 bases, the J end by 0 bases, with 9 bases between. Written as DNA, the CDR3 is TGTGCCACCCACGCTGCAACTAATGAAAAACTGTTTTTT. This encodes CATHAATNEKLFF.

As regards this clone: This same CDR3 is encoded by further DNA sequences in the sample. The V call is TRBV9, the J call TRBJ2-1; D ambiguous. The CDR3 has 15 amino acids. Per germline, CDR1 SGDLS and CDR2 YYNGEE. Trimming removed 0 bases at V and 1 base at J, with 8 bases between. CDR3 in amino acids: CASSVDRVSYNEQFF. CDR3 sequence (DNA): TGTGCCAGCAGCGTAGACCGAGTATCCTACAATGAGCAGTTCTTC.

V gene TRBV5-4 combines with J gene TRBJ2-3, with D possibly matching TRBD1 (7 bases). CDR1 SGHNT and CDR2 YYREEE come from the germline V gene (reference sequence). V was trimmed by 4 bases and J by 2 bases, leaving 17 bases between them. The CDR3 is 16 residues long. The CDR3 DNA sequence: TGTGCCAGCAGCCCGGTTGGAGGGGGCCTCACAGATACGCAGTATTTT. Amino acid sequence: CASSPVGGGLTDTQYF.